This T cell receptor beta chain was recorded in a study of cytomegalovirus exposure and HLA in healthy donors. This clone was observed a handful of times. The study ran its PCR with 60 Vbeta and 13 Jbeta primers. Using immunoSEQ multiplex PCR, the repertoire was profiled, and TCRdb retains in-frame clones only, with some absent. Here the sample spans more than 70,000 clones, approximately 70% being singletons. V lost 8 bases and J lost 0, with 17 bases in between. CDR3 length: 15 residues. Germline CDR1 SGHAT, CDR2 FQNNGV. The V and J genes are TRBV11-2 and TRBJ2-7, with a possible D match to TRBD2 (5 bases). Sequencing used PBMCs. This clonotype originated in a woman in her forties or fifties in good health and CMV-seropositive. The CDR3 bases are TGTGCCAGCTCGACTAAGGACCGGTTCTCCTACGAGCAGTACTTC. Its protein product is CASSTKDRFSYEQYF.